One TCR beta chain is described in this entry. Through a sample-barcoded 5' primer and a J-beta primer mix, a second PCR was run for 7 to 11 cycles. TCRdb analysed the 5' RACE reads with MiXCR anew, one entry per CDR3 protein. There are roughly 1,100,000 distinct CDR3 sequences in the sample; approximately 26% occur only once, and around 0.75% lies in the top ten. This entry is derived from a study of blood T cells in healthy people across ages. Germline lookup yields CDR1 DFQATT and CDR2 SNEGSKA (reference sequence). The length of the CDR3 is 13 residues. These data were also filed under a second study, of T cells of mothers and their children.

J is TRBJ2-5 and V is TRBV20-1; 10 nucleotides match TRBD2. Gene TRBJ2-7 matches the end of the DNA better, so the J call may be wrong. The specimen was blood. This clonotype originated in a girl aged 2 to 9 in good health. Here the CDR3 reads CSAISGRYNEQYF. The CDR3 coding sequence is TGCAGCGCAATTAGCGGGAGGTATAACGAGCAGTACTTC.